This TCR beta chain was profiled in a study of control samples from healthy donors and cancer patients. Data came from immunoSEQ multiplex PCR; TCRdb stores just in-frame clones and leaves some out. The data hold around 92,000 clones, with 82% observed a single time. The receptor comes from a man between 60 and 75 years old in good health. Sequencing input: blood.

CDR3 in amino acids: CASSQPGRGSSTGELFF. The CDR3 nucleotides are TGTGCCAGCAGCCAACCCGGGAGGGGGTCTTCCACCGGGGAGCTGTTTTTT. This sequence joins TRBV5-4 and TRBJ2-2; 8 bases align to TRBD2. The CDR3 has 17 amino acids. The germline gives CDR1 SGHNT, CDR2 YYREEE (reference sequence). Trimming cost V 4 bases and J 4 bases; bases outside gene matches: 12.